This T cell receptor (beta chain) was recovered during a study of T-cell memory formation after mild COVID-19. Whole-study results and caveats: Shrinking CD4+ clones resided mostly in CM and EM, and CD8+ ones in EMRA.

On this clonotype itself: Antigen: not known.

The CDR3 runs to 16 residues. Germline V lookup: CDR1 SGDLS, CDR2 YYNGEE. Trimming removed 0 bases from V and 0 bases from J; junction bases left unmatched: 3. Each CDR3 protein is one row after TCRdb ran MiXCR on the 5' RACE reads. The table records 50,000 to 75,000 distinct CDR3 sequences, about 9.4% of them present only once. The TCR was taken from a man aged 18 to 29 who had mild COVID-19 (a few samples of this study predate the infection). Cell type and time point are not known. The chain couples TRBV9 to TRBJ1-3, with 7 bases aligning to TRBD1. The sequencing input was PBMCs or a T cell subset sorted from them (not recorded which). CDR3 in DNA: TGTGCCAGCAGCGTAGCGGGACAGTTCTCTGGAAACACCATATATTTT. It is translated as CASSVAGQFSGNTIYF.